The 8 T cell receptor beta chains listed next were all sequenced from one sample in a study of T cells after yellow fever vaccination. TCRdb re-analysed the 5' RACE reads in MiXCR, keeping a single row per CDR3 protein. The sample includes some 320,000 distinct CDR3 sequences, around 4.5% of them seen just once. The sequencing used PBMCs, collected 15 days after the yellow fever booster vaccination. The source is a man between 18 and 29 years old who received the YFV17D yellow fever vaccine.

In this sample, this clonotype turned up many times. The gene calls are TRBV4-2 and TRBJ2-3; 10 bases are a match to TRBD2. The length of the CDR3 is 15 residues. Germline assignment: CDR1 LGHNA and CDR2 YNFKEQ. With V trimmed by 0 bases and J by 3 bases, 0 bases remained unmatched. The CDR3 nucleotides read TGTGCCAGCAGCCAAGAGGGACTAGCGACAGATACGCAGTATTTT. Encoded protein: CASSQEGLATDTQYF.

This clonotype was recorded a few times. The V call is TRBV5-5, the J call TRBJ1-1, with unresolved D. The CDR3 is 12 residues long. V shed 2 bases and J shed 6 bases, with 8 bases lying between them. CDR1 is SGHKS and CDR2 is YYEKEE in the germline V gene (reference sequence). For the CDR3, the DNA is TGTGCCAGCAGCTTCGGAGGCTCTGAAGCTTTCTTT. It translates to CASSFGGSEAFF.

This clonotype was detected many times. The chain couples TRBV7-8 to TRBJ2-1, with D possibly being TRBD2 (6 bases). Deletions cut 1 base from V and 2 bases from J, with 12 bases between. This CDR3 comprises 16 residues. Looked up from germline, CDR1 is SGHVS and CDR2 is FQNEAQ. The CDR3 loop is CASSLGRGLTYNEQFF. The CDR3 coding sequence is TGTGCCAGCAGCTTAGGACGGGGGTTGACCTACAATGAGCAGTTCTTC. The full variable domain, completed using reference TRBV7-8 and TRBJ2-1, is GAGVSQSPRYKVAKRGQDVALRCDPISGHVSLFWYQQALGQGPEFLTYFQNEAQLDKSGLPSDRFFAERPEGSVSTLKIQRTQQEDSAVYLCASSLGRGLTYNEQFFGPGTRLTVL.

This clonotype came up many times. The gene calls are TRBV20-1 and TRBJ2-7; tentatively, D is TRBD1 or TRBD2 (5 bases each). The V gene lost 4 bases and the J gene lost 9 bases, with 13 bases spanning the gap. The CDR3 length is 11 residues. CDR1 is DFQATT, CDR2 SNEGSKA, per germline (reference sequence). The CDR3, as DNA: TGCAGTGCTAAGACTGGGACGGGGCAGTACTTC. This sequence encodes CSAKTGTGQYF.

This clonotype was recorded many times. The V and J genes are TRBV25-1 and TRBJ1-1; the D is unclear. The length of the CDR3 is 15 residues. Germline V gene sequence: CDR1 MGHDK, CDR2 SYGVNS. Trimming stripped 6 bases from V and 5 bases from J, with 19 bases between. In DNA, the CDR3 is TGTGCCAGCAGAGGGTACGGAGCCGGGTGGACTGAAGCTTTCTTT. Protein: CASRGYGAGWTEAFF.

The chain recombines TRBV3-1 with TRBJ2-3; D remains unclear. The CDR3 consists of 14 residues. V was shortened by 3 bases and J by 6 bases, with 13 bases between the two germline ends. Germline V lookup: CDR1 LGHDT, CDR2 YNNKEL (reference sequence). The CDR3 nucleotides read TGTGCCAGCAGCCACCGGGCGGCCATGGATACGCAGTATTTT. It translates to CASSHRAAMDTQYF.

The genes are TRBV5-6 and TRBJ1-5; D is unresolved. V was shortened by 2 bases and J by 11 bases, with 14 bases between the two germline ends. CDR3 length: 13 residues. Germline assignment: CDR1 SGHDT and CDR2 YYEEEE. In DNA form, the CDR3 reads TGTGCCAGCAGCTTATCAGCGGTACAGACCCAGCATTTT. Protein sequence: CASSLSAVQTQHF.

This clonotype was detected ten times or more. The chain couples TRBV5-1 to TRBJ2-7; the D gene is possibly TRBD2 (5 bases). V gave up 1 base and J gave up 4 bases, with 18 bases separating them. Germline CDR1 SGHRS, CDR2 YFSETQ. This CDR3 is built from 16 residues. The CDR3 DNA sequence: TGCGCCAGCAGCTTGCTGGACTCAGGCAACTCTTACGAGCAGTACTTC. Its protein is CASSLLDSGNSYEQYF.